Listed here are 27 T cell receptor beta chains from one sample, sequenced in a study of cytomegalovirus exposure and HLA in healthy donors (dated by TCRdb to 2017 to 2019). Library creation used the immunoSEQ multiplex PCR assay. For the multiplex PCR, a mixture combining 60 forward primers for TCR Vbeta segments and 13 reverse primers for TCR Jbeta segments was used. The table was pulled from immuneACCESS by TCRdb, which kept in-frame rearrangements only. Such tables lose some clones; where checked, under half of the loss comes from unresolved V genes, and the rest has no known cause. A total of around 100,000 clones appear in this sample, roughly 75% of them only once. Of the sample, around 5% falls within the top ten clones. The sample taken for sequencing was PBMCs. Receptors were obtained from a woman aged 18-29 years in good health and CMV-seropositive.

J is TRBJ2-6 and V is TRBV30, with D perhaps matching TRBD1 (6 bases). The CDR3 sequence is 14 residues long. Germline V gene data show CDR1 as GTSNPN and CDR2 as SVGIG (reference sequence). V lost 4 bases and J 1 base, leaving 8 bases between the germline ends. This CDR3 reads CAWNQGSGANVLTF. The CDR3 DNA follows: TGTGCCTGGAATCAGGGGTCTGGGGCCAACGTCCTGACTTTC.

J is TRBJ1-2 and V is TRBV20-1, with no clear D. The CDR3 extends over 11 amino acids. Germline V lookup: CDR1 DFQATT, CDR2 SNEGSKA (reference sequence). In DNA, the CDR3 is TGCAGCGCCTGGGCAGACTATGGCTACACCTTC. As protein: CSAWADYGYTF.

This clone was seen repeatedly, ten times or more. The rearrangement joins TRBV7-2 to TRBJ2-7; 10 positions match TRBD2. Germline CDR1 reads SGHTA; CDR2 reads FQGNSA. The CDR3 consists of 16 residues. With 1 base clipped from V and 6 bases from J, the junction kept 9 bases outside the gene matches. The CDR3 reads CASSLDSSGSIGEQYF. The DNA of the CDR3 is TGTGCCAGCAGCTTAGATTCTAGCGGGAGTATTGGCGAGCAGTACTTC.

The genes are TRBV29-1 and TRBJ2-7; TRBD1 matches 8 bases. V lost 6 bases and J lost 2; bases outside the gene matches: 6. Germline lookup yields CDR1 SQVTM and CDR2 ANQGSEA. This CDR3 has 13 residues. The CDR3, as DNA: TGCAGCGTCTCGACAGGGGTCACCTACGAGCAGTACTTC. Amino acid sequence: CSVSTGVTYEQYF.

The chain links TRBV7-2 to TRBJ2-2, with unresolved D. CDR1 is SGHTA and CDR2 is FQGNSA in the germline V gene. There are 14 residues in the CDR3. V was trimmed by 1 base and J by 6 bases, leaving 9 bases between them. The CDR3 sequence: CASSLGSVAGELFF. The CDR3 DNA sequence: TGTGCCAGCAGCTTAGGATCGGTGGCCGGGGAGCTGTTTTTT.

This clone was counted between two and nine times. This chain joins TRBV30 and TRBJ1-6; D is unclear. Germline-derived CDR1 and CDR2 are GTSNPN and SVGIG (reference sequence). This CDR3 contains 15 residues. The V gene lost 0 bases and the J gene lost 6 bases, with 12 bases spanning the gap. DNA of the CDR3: TGTGCCTGGAGTGTAGCGGGCGCGGGTAATTCACCCCTCCACTTT. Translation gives CAWSVAGAGNSPLHF.

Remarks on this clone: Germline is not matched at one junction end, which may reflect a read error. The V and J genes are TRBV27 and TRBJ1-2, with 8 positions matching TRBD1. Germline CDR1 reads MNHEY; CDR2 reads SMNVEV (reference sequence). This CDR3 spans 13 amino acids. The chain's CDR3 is CASSWTGRYGYPF. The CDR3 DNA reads TGTGCCAGCAGTTGGACAGGGAGGTATGGCTACCCCTTC.

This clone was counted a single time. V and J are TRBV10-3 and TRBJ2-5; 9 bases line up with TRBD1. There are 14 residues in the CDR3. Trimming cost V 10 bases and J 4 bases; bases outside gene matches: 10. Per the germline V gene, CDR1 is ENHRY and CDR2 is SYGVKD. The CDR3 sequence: CATNNRDRAETQYF. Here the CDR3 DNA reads TGTGCCACCAACAACCGGGACAGGGCAGAGACCCAGTACTTC.

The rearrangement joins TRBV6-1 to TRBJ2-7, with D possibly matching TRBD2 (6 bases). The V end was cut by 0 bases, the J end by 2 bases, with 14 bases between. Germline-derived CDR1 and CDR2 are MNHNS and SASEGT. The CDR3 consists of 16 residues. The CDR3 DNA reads TGTGCCAGCAGTGAAGCGGCGGGGCAGATACCCTACGAGCAGTACTTC. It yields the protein CASSEAAGQIPYEQYF.

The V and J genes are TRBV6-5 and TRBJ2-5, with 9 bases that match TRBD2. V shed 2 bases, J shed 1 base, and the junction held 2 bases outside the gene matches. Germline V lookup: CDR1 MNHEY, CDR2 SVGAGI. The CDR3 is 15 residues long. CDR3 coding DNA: TGTGCCAGCAGTTACGGGACTAGCAGCCAAGAGACCCAGTACTTC. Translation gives CASSYGTSSQETQYF.

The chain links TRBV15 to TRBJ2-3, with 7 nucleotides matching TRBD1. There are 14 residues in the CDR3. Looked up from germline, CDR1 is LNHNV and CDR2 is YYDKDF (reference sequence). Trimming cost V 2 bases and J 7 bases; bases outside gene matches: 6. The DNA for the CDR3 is TGTGCCACCAGCAGACCGACAGGGAGACATACGCAGTATTTT. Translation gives CATSRPTGRHTQYF.

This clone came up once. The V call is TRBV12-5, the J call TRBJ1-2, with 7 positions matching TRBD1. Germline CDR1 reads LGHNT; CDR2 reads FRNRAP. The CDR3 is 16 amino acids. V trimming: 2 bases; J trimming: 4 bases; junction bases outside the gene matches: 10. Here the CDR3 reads CASGLTHRGESYGYTF. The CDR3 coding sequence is TGTGCTAGTGGTTTGACTCACAGGGGAGAGAGCTATGGCTACACCTTC.

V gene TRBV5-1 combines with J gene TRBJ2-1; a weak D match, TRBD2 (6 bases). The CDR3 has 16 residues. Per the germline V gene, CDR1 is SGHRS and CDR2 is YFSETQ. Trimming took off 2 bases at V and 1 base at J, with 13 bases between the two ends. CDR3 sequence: CASSFGLAKSYNEQFF. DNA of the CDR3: TGCGCCAGCAGCTTCGGTCTAGCGAAGTCCTACAATGAGCAGTTCTTC.

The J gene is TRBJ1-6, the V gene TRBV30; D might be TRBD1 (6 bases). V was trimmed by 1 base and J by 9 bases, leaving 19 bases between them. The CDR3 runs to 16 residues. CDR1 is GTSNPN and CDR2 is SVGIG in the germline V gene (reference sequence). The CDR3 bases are TGTGCCTGGAGTGCCCCAACAGGGTATTCGGGTTCACCCCTCCACTTT. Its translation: CAWSAPTGYSGSPLHF.

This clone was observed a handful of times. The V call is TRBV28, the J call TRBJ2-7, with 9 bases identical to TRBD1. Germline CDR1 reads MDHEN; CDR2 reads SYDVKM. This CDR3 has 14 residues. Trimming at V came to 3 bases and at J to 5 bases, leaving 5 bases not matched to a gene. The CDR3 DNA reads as TGTGCCAGCAGTTTTCCCACAGGGGGCGACGAGCAGTACTTC. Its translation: CASSFPTGGDEQYF.

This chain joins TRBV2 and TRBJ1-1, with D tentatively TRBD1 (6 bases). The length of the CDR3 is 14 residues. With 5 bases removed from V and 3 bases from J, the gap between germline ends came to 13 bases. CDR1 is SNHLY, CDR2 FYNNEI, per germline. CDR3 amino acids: CASSPNTGHTEAFF. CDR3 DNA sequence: TGTGCCAGCAGTCCAAATACAGGGCACACTGAAGCTTTCTTT.

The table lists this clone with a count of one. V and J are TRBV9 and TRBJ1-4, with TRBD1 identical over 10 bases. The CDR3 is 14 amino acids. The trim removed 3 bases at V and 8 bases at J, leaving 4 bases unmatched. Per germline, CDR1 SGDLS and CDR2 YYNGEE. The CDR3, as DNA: TGTGCCAGCAGCGGGACAGGGGGTCGAGAAAAACTGTTTTTT. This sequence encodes CASSGTGGREKLFF.

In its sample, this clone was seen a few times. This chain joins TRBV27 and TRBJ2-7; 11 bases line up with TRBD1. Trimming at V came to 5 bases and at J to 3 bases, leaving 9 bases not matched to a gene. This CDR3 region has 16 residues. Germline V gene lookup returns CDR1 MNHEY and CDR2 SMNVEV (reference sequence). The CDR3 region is CASSRKPGQGVYEQYF. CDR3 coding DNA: TGTGCCAGCAGTAGAAAGCCGGGACAGGGGGTCTACGAGCAGTACTTC.

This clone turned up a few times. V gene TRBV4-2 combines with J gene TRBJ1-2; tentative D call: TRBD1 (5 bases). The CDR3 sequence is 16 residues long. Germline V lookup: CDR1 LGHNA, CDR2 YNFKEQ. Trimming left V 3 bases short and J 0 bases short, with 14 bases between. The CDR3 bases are TGTGCCAGCAGCCAGGCCCAGGGTTCTTCTAACTATGGCTACACCTTC. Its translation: CASSQAQGSSNYGYTF.

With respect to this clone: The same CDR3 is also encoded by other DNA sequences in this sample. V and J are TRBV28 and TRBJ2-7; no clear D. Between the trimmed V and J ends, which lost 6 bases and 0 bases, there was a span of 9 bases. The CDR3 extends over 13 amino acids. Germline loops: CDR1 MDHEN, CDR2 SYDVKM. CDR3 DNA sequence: TGTGCCAGCAGAATACAGAGCTCCTACGAGCAGTACTTC. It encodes CASRIQSSYEQYF.

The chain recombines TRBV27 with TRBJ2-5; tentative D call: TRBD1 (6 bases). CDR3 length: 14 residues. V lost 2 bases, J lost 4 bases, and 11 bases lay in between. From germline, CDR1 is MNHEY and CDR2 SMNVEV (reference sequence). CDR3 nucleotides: TGTGCCAGCAGTTTAACAGGGATGGGAGAGACCCAGTACTTC. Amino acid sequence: CASSLTGMGETQYF.

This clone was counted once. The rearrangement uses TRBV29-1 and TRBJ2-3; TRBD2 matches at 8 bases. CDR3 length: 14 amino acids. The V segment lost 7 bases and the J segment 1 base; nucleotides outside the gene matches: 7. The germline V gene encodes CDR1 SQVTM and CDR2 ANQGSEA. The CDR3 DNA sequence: TGCAGCGGTATAGCGGGACTCCGCACAGATACGCAGTATTTT. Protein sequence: CSGIAGLRTDTQYF.

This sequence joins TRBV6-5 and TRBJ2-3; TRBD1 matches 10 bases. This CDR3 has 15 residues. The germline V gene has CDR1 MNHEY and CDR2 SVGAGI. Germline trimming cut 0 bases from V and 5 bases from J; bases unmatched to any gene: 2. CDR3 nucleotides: TGTGCCAGCAGTTACTCGCGGGACAGGGGAGATACGCAGTATTTT. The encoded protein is CASSYSRDRGDTQYF.

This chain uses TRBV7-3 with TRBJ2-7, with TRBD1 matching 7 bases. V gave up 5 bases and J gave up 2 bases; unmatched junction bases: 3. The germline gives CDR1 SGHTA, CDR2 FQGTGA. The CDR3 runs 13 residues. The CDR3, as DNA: TGTGCCAGCAGCCCGGGACAGACCTACGAGCAGTACTTC. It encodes CASSPGQTYEQYF.

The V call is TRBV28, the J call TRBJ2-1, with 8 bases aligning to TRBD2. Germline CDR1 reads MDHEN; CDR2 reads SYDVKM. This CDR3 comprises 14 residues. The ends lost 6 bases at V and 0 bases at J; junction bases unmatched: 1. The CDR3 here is CASRSGSSYNEQFF. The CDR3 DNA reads TGTGCCAGCAGGAGCGGGAGCTCCTACAATGAGCAGTTCTTC.

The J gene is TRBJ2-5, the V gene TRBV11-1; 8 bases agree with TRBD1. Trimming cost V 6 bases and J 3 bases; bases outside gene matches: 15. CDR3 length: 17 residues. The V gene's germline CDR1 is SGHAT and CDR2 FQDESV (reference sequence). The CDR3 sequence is CASRRKQGVGEEETQYF. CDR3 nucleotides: TGTGCCAGCAGACGTAAACAGGGGGTAGGAGAGGAAGAGACCCAGTACTTC. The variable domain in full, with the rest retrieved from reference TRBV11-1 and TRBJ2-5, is EAEVAQSPRYKITEKSQAVAFWCDPISGHATLYWYRQILGQGPELLVQFQDESVVDDSQLPKDRFSAERLKGVDSTLKIQPAELGDSAMYLCASRRKQGVGEEETQYFGPGTRLLVL.

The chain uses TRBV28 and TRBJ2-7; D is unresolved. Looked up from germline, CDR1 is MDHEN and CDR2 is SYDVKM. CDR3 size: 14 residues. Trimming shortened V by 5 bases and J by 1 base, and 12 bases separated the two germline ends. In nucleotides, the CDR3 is TGTGCCAGCAGTACCCAGAAAGAATCCTACGAGCAGTACTTC. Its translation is CASSTQKESYEQYF. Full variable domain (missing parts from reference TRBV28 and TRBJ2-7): DVKVTQSSRYLVKRTGEKVFLECVQDMDHENMFWYRQDPGLGLRLIYFSYDVKMKEKGDIPEGYSVSREKKERFSLILESASTNQTSMYLCASSTQKESYEQYFGPGTRLTVT.